This T cell receptor beta chain originates from a study of cytomegalovirus exposure and HLA in healthy donors. Points from the study as a whole: Later analysis reportedly placed an Asian-associated ancestry cluster below the roughly 690-donor mean in N-insertions.

The ends were cut back, 2 bases at V and 11 bases at J, with 18 bases in the middle. Germline V gene lookup returns CDR1 KGHSH and CDR2 LQKENI. CDR3 length equals 14 residues. PCR amplification relied on 60 Vbeta primers (plus 13 Jbeta primers). Method: immunoSEQ multiplex PCR; TCRdb's copy keeps in-frame clones and lacks some. The clone table shows about 200,000 clones, with the ten largest holding 6.5%. Note on this clone: The antigen is undetermined.

The chain links TRBV18 to TRBJ1-1, with no clear D. The origin of this receptor is a man aged 25-45 years in good health and CMV-seronegative. The sequenced sample was PBMCs. Here the CDR3 reads CASSPRETPAEAFF. The CDR3 nucleotides read TGTGCCAGCTCACCAAGGGAGACCCCTGCCGAGGCTTTCTTT.